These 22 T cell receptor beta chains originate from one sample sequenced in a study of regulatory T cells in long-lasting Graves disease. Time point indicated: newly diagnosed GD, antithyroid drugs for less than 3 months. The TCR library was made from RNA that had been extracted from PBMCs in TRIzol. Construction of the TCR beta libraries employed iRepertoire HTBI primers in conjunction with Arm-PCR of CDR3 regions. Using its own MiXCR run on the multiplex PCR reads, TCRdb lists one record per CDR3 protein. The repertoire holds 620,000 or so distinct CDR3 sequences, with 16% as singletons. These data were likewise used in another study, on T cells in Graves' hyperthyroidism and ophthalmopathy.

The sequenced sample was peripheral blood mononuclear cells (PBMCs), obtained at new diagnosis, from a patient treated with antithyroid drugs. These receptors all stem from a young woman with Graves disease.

DNA of the CDR3: TGTGCCAGCAGCTCATCAACGGAGACCCAGTACTTC. Translation: CASSSSTETQYF. The chain combines TRBV7-9 with TRBJ2-5; no clear D. Trimming cost V 4 bases and J 5 bases, with 8 bases left between them. CDR1 is SEHNR and CDR2 is FQNEAQ in the germline V gene (reference sequence). The CDR3 spans 12 residues.

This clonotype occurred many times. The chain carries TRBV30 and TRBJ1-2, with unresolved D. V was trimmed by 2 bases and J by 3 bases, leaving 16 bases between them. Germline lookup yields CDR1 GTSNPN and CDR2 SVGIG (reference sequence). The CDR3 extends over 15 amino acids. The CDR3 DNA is TGTGCCTGGAGTCCCCCTTTCGACGGGGACTATGGCTACACCTTC. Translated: CAWSPPFDGDYGYTF. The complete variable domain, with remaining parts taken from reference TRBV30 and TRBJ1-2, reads SQTIHQWPATLVQPVGSPLSLECTVEGTSNPNLYWYRQAAGRGLQLLFYSVGIGQISSEVPQNLSASRPQDRQFILSSKKLLLSDSGFYLCAWSPPFDGDYGYTFGSGTRLTVV.

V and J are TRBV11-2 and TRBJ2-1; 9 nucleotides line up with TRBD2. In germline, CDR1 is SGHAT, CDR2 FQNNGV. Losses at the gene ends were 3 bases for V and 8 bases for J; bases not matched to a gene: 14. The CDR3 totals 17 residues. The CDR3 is CASSLNPTSGNGDEQFF. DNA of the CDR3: TGTGCCAGCAGCTTGAACCCGACTAGCGGAAACGGAGATGAGCAGTTCTTC.

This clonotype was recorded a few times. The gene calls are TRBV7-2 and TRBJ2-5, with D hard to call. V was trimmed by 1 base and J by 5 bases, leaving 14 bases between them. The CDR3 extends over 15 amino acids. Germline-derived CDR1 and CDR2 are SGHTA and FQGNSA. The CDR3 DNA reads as TGTGCCAGCAGCTTAGGGGGTAATAGTGGGGAGACCCAGTACTTC. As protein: CASSLGGNSGETQYF.

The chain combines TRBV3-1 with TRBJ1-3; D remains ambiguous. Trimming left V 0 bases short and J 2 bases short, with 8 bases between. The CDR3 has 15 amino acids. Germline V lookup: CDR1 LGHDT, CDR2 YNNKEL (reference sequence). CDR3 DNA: TGTGCCAGCAGCCAAGATACAGTTCCTGGAAACACCATATATTTT. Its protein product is CASSQDTVPGNTIYF.

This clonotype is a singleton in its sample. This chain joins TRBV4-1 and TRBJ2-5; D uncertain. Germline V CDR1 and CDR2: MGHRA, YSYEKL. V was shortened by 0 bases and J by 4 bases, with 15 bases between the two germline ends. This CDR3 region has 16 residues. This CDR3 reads CASSQERLLGRETQYF. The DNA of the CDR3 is TGCGCCAGCAGCCAAGAGAGATTATTAGGTAGAGAGACCCAGTACTTC.

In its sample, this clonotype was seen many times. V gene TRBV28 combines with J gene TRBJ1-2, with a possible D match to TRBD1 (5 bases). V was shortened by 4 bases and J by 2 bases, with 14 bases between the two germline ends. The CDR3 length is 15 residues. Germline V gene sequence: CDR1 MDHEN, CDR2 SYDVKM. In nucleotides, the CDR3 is TGTGCCAGCAGTTCTCCCTCGGGACTAAACTATGGCTACACCTTC. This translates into CASSSPSGLNYGYTF.

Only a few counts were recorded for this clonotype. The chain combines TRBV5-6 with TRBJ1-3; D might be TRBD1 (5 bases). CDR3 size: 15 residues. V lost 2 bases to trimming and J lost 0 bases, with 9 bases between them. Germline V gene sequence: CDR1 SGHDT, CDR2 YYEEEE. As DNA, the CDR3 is TGTGCCAGCAGCTTTGCGACAGTCTCTGGAAACACCATATATTTT. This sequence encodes CASSFATVSGNTIYF. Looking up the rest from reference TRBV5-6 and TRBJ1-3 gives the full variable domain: DAGVTQSPTHLIKTRGQQVTLRCSPKSGHDTVSWYQQALGQGPQFIFQYYEEEERQRGNFPDRFSGHQFPNYSSELNVNALLLGDSALYLCASSFATVSGNTIYFGEGSWLTVV.

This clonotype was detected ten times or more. DNA of the CDR3: TGCGCCAGCAGCTGGGGGACCAAACGAGGGGATACGCAGTATTTT. Translating it yields CASSWGTKRGDTQYF. The chain employs TRBV5-1 and TRBJ2-3, with D perhaps being TRBD1 or TRBD2 (5 bases each). Looked up from germline, CDR1 is SGHRS and CDR2 is YFSETQ. The V and J ends lost 3 bases and 6 bases respectively, with 17 bases between them. CDR3 size: 15 residues.

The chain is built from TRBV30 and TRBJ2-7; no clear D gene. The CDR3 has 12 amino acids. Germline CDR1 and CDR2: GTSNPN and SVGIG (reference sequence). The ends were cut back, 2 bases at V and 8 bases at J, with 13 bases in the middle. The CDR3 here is CAWSLPSTQQYF. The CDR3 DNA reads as TGTGCCTGGAGTCTCCCGTCTACTCAGCAGTACTTC.

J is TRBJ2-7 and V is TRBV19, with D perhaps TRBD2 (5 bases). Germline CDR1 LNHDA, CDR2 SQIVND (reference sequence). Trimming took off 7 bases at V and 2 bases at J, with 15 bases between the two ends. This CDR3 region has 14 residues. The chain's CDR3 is CASKAGGGAYEQYF. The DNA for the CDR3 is TGTGCCAGTAAGGCTGGCGGAGGCGCCTACGAGCAGTACTTC.

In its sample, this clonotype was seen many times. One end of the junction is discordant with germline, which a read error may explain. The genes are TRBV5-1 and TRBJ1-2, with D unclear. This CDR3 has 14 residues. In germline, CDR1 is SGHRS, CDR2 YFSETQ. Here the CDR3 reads CASSLVPTSYGYTF. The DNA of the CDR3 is TGTGCCAGCAGCTTGGTTCCTACTTCCTATGGCTACACCTTC.

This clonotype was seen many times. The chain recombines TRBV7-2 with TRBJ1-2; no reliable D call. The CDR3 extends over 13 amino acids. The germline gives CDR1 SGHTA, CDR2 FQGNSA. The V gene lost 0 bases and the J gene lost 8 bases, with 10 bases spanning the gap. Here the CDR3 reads CASSLAAGNGYTF. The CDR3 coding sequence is TGTGCCAGCAGCTTAGCGGCGGGGAACGGCTACACCTTC.

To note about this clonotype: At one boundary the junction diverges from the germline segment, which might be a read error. The CDR3 DNA reads TGTGCCAGCAGCTTAACCAGCGGGAGAAATCGGAGTTTT. It translates to CASSLTSGRNRSF. The chain employs TRBV7-3 and TRBJ2-3, with 8 bases aligning to TRBD2. The CDR3 is 13 amino acids. Germline CDR1 is SGHTA and CDR2 is FQGTGA.

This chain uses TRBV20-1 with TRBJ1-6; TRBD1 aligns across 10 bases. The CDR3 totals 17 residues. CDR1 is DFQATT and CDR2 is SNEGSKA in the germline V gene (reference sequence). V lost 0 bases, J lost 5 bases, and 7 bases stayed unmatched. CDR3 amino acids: CSARDQGTGVDNSPLHF. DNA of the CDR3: TGCAGTGCTAGAGATCAAGGGACAGGGGTTGATAATTCACCCCTCCACTTT.

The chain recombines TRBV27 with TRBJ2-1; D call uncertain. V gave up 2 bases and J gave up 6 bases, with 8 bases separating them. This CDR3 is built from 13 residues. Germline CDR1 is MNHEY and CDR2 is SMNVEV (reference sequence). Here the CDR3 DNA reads TGTGCCAGCAGTTTAGCGGAGTTCAATGAGCAGTTCTTC. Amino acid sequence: CASSLAEFNEQFF.

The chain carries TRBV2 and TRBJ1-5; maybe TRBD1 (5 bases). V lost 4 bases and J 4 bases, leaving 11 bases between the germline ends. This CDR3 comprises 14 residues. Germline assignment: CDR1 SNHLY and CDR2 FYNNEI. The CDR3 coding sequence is TGTGCCAGCAGTGGAGTTGCAGGGAATCAGCCCCAGCATTTT. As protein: CASSGVAGNQPQHF.

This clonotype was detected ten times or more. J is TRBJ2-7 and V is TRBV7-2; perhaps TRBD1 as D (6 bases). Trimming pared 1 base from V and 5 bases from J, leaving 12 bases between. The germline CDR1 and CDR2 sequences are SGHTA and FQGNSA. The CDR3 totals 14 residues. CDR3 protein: CASSLEQGLHEQYF. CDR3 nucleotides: TGTGCCAGCAGCTTAGAACAGGGCTTGCACGAGCAGTACTTC.

CDR3 sequence: CASSPLTGEETQYF. The CDR3 DNA sequence: TGTGCCAGCAGTCCATTGACAGGGGAGGAGACCCAGTACTTC. V usage is TRBV6-2 or TRBV6-3 and J usage is TRBJ2-5; 8 nucleotides line up with TRBD1. This CDR3 region has 14 residues. Looked up from germline, CDR1 is MNHEY and CDR2 is SVGEGT. With V trimmed by 5 bases and J by 5 bases, 7 bases remained unmatched.

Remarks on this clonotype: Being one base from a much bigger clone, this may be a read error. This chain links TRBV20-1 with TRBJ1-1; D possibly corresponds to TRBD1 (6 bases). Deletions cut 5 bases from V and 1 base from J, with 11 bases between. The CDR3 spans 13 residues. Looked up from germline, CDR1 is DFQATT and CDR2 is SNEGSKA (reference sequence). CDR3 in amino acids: CSAGGSRNTEAFF. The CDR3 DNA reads TGCAGTGCTGGGGGCAGTAGGAACACTGAAGCTTTCTTT.

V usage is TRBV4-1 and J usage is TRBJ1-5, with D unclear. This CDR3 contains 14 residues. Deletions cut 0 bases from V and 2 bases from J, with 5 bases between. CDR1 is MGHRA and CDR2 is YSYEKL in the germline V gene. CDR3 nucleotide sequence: TGCGCCAGCAGCCAAGATTGGGGCAATCAGCCCCAGCATTTT. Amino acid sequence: CASSQDWGNQPQHF.

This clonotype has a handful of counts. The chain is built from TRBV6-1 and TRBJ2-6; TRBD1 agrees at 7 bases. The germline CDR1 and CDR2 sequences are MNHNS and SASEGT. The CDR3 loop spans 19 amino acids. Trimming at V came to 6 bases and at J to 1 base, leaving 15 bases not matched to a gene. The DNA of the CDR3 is TGTGCCAGCAGGAAGGTAATAGGGGGCTTTACATCTGGGGCCAACGTCCTGACTTTC. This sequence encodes CASRKVIGGFTSGANVLTF.